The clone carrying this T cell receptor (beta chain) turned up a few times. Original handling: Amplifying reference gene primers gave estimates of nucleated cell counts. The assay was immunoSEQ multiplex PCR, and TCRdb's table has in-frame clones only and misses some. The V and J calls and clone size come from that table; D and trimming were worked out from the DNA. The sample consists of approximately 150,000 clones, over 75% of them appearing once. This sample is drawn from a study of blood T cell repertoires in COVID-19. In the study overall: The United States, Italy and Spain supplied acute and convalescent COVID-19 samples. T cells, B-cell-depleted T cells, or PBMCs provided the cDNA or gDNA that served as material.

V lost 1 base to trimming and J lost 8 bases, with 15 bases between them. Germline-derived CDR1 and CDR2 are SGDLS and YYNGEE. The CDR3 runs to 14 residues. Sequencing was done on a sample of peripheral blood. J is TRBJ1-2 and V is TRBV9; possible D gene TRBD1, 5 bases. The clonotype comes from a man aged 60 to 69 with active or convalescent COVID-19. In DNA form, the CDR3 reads TGTGCCAGCAGCGTAAATAGGCAGGGAGGAGGCTACACCTTC. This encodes CASSVNRQGGGYTF.